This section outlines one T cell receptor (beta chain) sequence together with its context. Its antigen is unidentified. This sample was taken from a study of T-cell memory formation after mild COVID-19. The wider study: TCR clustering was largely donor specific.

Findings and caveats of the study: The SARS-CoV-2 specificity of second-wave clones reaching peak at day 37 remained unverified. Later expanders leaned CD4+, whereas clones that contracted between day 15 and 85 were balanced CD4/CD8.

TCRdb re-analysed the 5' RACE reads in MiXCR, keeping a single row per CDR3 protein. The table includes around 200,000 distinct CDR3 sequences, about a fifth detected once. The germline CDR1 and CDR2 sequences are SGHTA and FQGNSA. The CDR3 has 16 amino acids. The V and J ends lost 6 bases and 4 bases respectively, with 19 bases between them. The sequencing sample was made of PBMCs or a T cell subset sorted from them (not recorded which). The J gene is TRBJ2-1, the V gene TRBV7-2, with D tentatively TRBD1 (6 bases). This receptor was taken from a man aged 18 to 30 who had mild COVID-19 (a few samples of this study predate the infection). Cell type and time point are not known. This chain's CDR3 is CASRSTEQGSYNEQFF. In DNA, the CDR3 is TGTGCCAGCAGGTCTACCGAACAGGGTTCGTACAATGAGCAGTTCTTC.